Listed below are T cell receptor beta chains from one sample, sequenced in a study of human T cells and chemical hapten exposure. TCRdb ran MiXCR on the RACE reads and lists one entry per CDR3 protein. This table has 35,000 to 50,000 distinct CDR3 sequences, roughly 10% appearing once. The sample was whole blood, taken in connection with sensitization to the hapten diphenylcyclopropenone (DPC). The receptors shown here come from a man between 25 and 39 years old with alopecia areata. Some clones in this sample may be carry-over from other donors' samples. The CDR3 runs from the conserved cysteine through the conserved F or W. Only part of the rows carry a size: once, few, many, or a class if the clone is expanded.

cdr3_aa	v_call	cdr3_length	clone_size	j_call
CASSQGAPSTDTQYF	TRBV18	15	few	TRBJ2-3
CASSPVSAYNEQFF	TRBV18	14	many	TRBJ2-1
CASSPDRGRVETQYF	TRBV5-8	15	many	TRBJ2-5
CASGFDNRNTEAFF	TRBV12-5	14	many	TRBJ1-1
CSVEGTGASTDTQYF	TRBV29-1	15	NA	TRBJ2-3
CATSDFVVGELFF	TRBV24-1	13	many	TRBJ2-2
CASSIPGLGSTQYF	TRBV19	14	many	TRBJ2-5
CAARDRGTGELFF	TRBV10-3	13	many	TRBJ2-2
CASSQARQGDGYTF	TRBV4-2	14	NA	TRBJ1-2
CASSAWNRATEKLFF	TRBV11-2	15	many	TRBJ1-4
CASSTAGGRELFF	TRBV19	13	NA	TRBJ2-2
CASSLSGNTEAFF	TRBV7-3	13	NA	TRBJ1-1
CASSVGVGGEKLFF	TRBV9	14	many	TRBJ1-4
CSVAGSYEQYF	TRBV29-1	11	NA	TRBJ2-7
CSAGEKGARGNQPQHF	TRBV20-1	16	NA	TRBJ1-5
CASTRGGGLSEQFF	TRBV7-6	14	NA	TRBJ2-1
CSARDLNKRSYNEQFF	TRBV20-1	16	many	TRBJ2-1
CSARDLQGLAGTDTQYF	TRBV20-1	17	many	TRBJ2-3
CASSLRTGSANSPLHF	TRBV12-3/TRBV12-4	16	few	TRBJ1-6
CASSQDRSGLNYGYTF	TRBV4-3	16	many	TRBJ1-2
CASSSTAGAIYEQYF	TRBV10-1	15	many	TRBJ2-7
CASSGGKGGTEAFF	TRBV10-2	14	many	TRBJ1-1
CASSRGQLNQPQHF	TRBV7-2	14	many	TRBJ1-5
CASSPGTFRGETQYF	TRBV11-2	15	NA	TRBJ2-5
CAISDPRVRKWFF	TRBV10-3	13	many	TRBJ2-1
CASSLPIEGYSNQPQHF	TRBV7-9	17	NA	TRBJ1-5
CASSIGGSEQYF	TRBV7-8	12	few	TRBJ2-7
CSASRDLGYNEQFF	TRBV20-1	14	few	TRBJ2-1
CASSLSFTGELFF	TRBV7-9	13	many	TRBJ2-2
CASSFPDRVDTEAFF	TRBV5-6	15	NA	TRBJ1-1
CASSYSLGIGSEKLFF	TRBV6-5	16	many	TRBJ1-4
CASSRGQAFTPNLQETQYF	TRBV7-8	19	NA	TRBJ2-5
CASSLTGGNQPQHF	TRBV6-5	14	many	TRBJ1-5
CASSVAEETQYF	TRBV2	12	few	TRBJ2-5
CASSLYTRNTDTQYF	TRBV6-2/TRBV6-3	15	many	TRBJ2-3
CASSVRRDHTGELFF	TRBV28	15	few	TRBJ2-2
CASSLAGRGSQPQHF	TRBV5-6	15	few	TRBJ1-5
CASSTTGGLTEAFF	TRBV7-2	14	many	TRBJ1-1
CASSSGGDTGELFF	TRBV7-3	14	few	TRBJ2-2
CASSLNINEQFF	TRBV7-3	12	many	TRBJ2-1
CASSLAWGSSYNEQFF	TRBV7-8	16	many	TRBJ2-1
CASSKLSNQPQHF	TRBV5-1	13	NA	TRBJ1-5
CSLATGVNQPQHF	TRBV20-1	13	NA	TRBJ1-5
CASSLAKGSNTEAFF	TRBV7-9	15	NA	TRBJ1-1
CASSQFLTNQKLFF	TRBV4-1	14	many	TRBJ1-4
CASSLGTSGDRGGTQYF	TRBV7-6	17	many	TRBJ2-5
CASSLGLADQETQYF	TRBV11-3	15	NA	TRBJ2-5
CASSQGLSQETQYF	TRBV7-8	14	NA	TRBJ2-5
CSARGITHRGLTNTEAFF	TRBV20-1	18	NA	TRBJ1-1
CASSVEMNTEAFF	TRBV12-3/TRBV12-4	13	many	TRBJ1-1